Below, 21 T cell receptor beta chains from the same sample are listed, as sequenced in a study of blood T cell repertoires in COVID-19. The protocol was immunoSEQ multiplex PCR, while the TCRdb copy is restricted to in-frame clones and leaves out a portion. In the table there are about 340,000 clones, approximately 89% of which are singletons. The sequenced material came from peripheral blood. These receptors all stem from a woman between 18 and 29 years old who had recovered from COVID-19.

This chain's CDR3 is CATSDLWSSGPGMGSYNEQFF. CDR3 coding DNA: TGTGCCACCAGTGATTTGTGGTCTAGCGGGCCCGGGATGGGATCCTACAATGAGCAGTTCTTC. The J gene is TRBJ2-1, the V gene TRBV24-1; TRBD2 agrees at 8 bases. V was pared by 0 bases and J by 1 base, with 16 bases of the junction left unmatched. Germline V gives CDR1 KGHDR, CDR2 SFDVKD. The CDR3 totals 21 residues.

This clone was seen just once. The chain combines TRBV6-2 or TRBV6-3 with TRBJ2-6, with 10 bases fitting TRBD2. V gave up 5 bases and J gave up 0 bases; unmatched junction bases: 7. The CDR3 runs to 18 residues. Germline V lookup: CDR1 MNHEY, CDR2 SVGEGT. In DNA form, the CDR3 reads TGTGCCAGCAGTAGTCCTAGCGGGAGAAGCTCTGGGGCCAACGTCCTGACTTTC. Translated, it gives CASSSPSGRSSGANVLTF.

The rearrangement uses TRBV23-1 and TRBJ1-3; 9 bases fit TRBD1. TRBV23-1 is an ORF, and what it does is uncertain. The junction had 6 bases not matched to a gene; V was cut back by 10 bases and J by 2 bases. The CDR3 length is 14 residues. The CDR3 is CAIKQGATGNTIYF. In DNA form, the CDR3 reads TGCGCCATCAAACAGGGGGCGACTGGAAACACCATATATTTT.

V usage is TRBV18 and J usage is TRBJ2-3; D gene uncertain. V lost 6 bases to trimming and J lost 2 bases, with 3 bases between them. There are 11 residues in the CDR3. CDR1 KGHSH and CDR2 LQKENI come from the germline V gene. CDR3 region: CASSLTDTQYF. The DNA of the CDR3 is TGTGCCAGCTCTCTCACAGATACGCAGTATTTT.

The V gene is TRBV29-1, the J gene TRBJ2-5; D possibly corresponds to TRBD1 (6 bases). Per the germline V gene, CDR1 is SQVTM and CDR2 is ANQGSEA. The CDR3 extends over 13 amino acids. Deletions cut 7 bases from V and 5 bases from J, with 17 bases between. The CDR3 spells CSAGGRGVETQYF. The CDR3 DNA is TGCAGCGCCGGTGGCAGGGGAGTGGAGACCCAGTACTTC.

CDR3 amino acids: CASSFRTPVGLASYEQYV. The CDR3 DNA is TGTGCCAGCAGTTTTAGGACACCGGTAGGACTAGCCTCCTACGAGCAGTACGTC. The rearrangement links TRBV27 to TRBJ2-7, with 8 bases lining up with TRBD2. This CDR3 region has 18 residues. CDR1 is MNHEY, CDR2 SMNVEV, per germline (reference sequence). With 3 bases clipped from V and 0 bases from J, the junction kept 13 bases outside the gene matches.

The V gene is TRBV3-1 (or the pseudogene TRBV3-2), the J gene TRBJ1-3, with a possible D match to TRBD1 (6 bases). The germline CDR1 and CDR2 sequences are LGHDT and YNNKEL (reference sequence). This CDR3 is built from 14 residues. Trimming cost V 1 base and J 7 bases, with 11 bases left between them. CDR3 residues: CASSQGGQRNTIYF. In DNA, the CDR3 is TGTGCCAGCAGCCAAGGCGGACAGAGGAACACCATATATTTT.

A few counts support this clone. The chain links TRBV18 to TRBJ1-2; 11 nucleotides align to TRBD1. Per germline, CDR1 KGHSH and CDR2 LQKENI. V dropped 1 base and J dropped 7; count of bases not matched to a gene: 8. The CDR3 contains 16 residues. In DNA, the CDR3 is TGTGCCAGCTCACCACTAACTTACGGGACAGGGGGTGGCTACACCTTC. Its translation: CASSPLTYGTGGGYTF.

The table lists this clone with a count of one. The chain carries TRBV28 and TRBJ1-5; D perhaps matches TRBD1 (6 bases). This CDR3 region has 17 residues. CDR1 is MDHEN and CDR2 is SYDVKM in the germline V gene. Trimming pared 7 bases from V and 0 bases from J, leaving 19 bases between. CDR3 in DNA: TGTGCCAGCATCTCAACCGGGACACCTTATAGCAATCAGCCCCAGCATTTT. This sequence encodes CASISTGTPYSNQPQHF.

The gene calls are TRBV29-1 and TRBJ2-6, with D maybe TRBD1 (5 bases). The CDR3 spans 15 residues. Looked up from germline, CDR1 is SQVTM and CDR2 is ANQGSEA. V lost 4 bases to trimming and J lost 1 base, with 11 bases between them. The CDR3 nucleotides are TGCAGCGTTGGGCAGGGAACTTCTGGGGCCAACGTCCTGACTTTC. This codes for CSVGQGTSGANVLTF.

V gene TRBV7-2 combines with J gene TRBJ1-1; TRBD1 agrees at 7 bases. Per the germline V gene, CDR1 is SGHTA and CDR2 is FQGNSA. CDR3 length equals 13 residues. V lost 3 bases and J lost 6; bases outside the gene matches: 4. This CDR3 reads CASSFAQGAEAFF. The CDR3 DNA is TGTGCCAGCAGCTTTGCTCAGGGGGCTGAAGCTTTCTTT.

This chain joins TRBV6-5 and TRBJ1-2, with D possibly matching TRBD1 (6 bases). V gave up 6 bases and J gave up 4 bases, with 18 bases separating them. This CDR3 contains 15 residues. Germline CDR1 is MNHEY and CDR2 is SVGAGI. For the CDR3, the DNA is TGTGCCAGCAGCGGTGGGGGCCAAGTTGGCTATGGCTACACCTTC. Translation gives CASSGGGQVGYGYTF.

The chain combines TRBV29-1 with TRBJ2-2; D gene unclear. V was cut by 4 bases and J by 1 base, with 7 bases left in between. The CDR3 sequence is 13 residues long. Germline CDR1 and CDR2: SQVTM and ANQGSEA. Here the CDR3 reads CSVAKLNTGELFF. The CDR3, as DNA: TGCAGCGTTGCGAAACTGAACACCGGGGAGCTGTTTTTT.

The chain employs TRBV7-9 and TRBJ1-5; D gene ambiguous. V shed 1 base and J shed 5 bases, with 6 bases lying between them. Looked up from germline, CDR1 is SEHNR and CDR2 is FQNEAQ (reference sequence). The CDR3 spans 13 residues. For the CDR3, the DNA is TGTGCCAGCAGCTTAGGGAGGGATCAGCCCCAGCATTTT. This translates into CASSLGRDQPQHF.

The chain links TRBV6-5 to TRBJ1-1, with 8 positions matching TRBD1. CDR1 MNHEY and CDR2 SVGAGI come from the germline V gene. The CDR3 is made up of 15 amino acids. The V and J ends lost 6 bases and 4 bases, in that order; junction bases with no gene match: 10. CDR3 amino acids: CASRDNRGWVTEAFF. For the CDR3, the DNA is TGTGCCAGCAGGGACAACAGGGGGTGGGTCACTGAAGCTTTCTTT.

The CDR3 sequence: CASSSGTSGYNEQFF. CDR3 in DNA: TGTGCCAGCAGCTCTGGGACTAGCGGTTACAATGAGCAGTTCTTC. The chain employs TRBV5-5 and TRBJ2-1; 11 bases match TRBD2. V was pared by 3 bases and J by 4 bases, with 3 bases of the junction left unmatched. CDR3 length equals 15 residues. Germline loops: CDR1 SGHKS, CDR2 YYEKEE (reference sequence).

The rearrangement uses TRBV5-1 and TRBJ2-1, with TRBD2 identical over 9 bases. Germline-derived CDR1 and CDR2 are SGHRS and YFSETQ. The length of the CDR3 is 16 residues. V shed 2 bases and J 8 bases; nucleotides not matched to a gene: 11. The CDR3 reads CASSLGEGTSMDEQFF. DNA for the CDR3: TGCGCCAGCAGCTTAGGTGAAGGGACTAGCATGGATGAGCAGTTCTTC. Drawing the rest from reference TRBV5-1 and TRBJ2-1, the complete variable domain is KAGVTQTPRYLIKTRGQQVTLSCSPISGHRSVSWYQQTPGQGLQFLFEYFSETQRNKGNFPGRFSGRQFSNSRSEMNVSTLELGDSALYLCASSLGEGTSMDEQFFGPGTRLTVL.

The chain is built from TRBV6-2 or TRBV6-3 and TRBJ2-7; no firm D call. The germline V gene encodes CDR1 MNHEY and CDR2 SVGEGT. CDR3 size: 16 residues. V shed 0 bases and J shed 0 bases, with 12 bases lying between them. The CDR3: CASSYSRNISSYEQYV. The DNA of the CDR3 is TGTGCCAGCAGTTACTCGAGGAACATCAGCTCCTACGAGCAGTACGTC.

V gene TRBV5-6 combines with J gene TRBJ1-2; 8 bases fit TRBD1. The junction had 5 bases not matched to a gene; V was cut back by 3 bases and J by 4 bases. The CDR3 is 14 amino acids. The germline V gene has CDR1 SGHDT and CDR2 YYEEEE. CDR3: CASSWDRQSYGYTF. In nucleotides, the CDR3 is TGTGCCAGCAGCTGGGACAGGCAAAGCTATGGCTACACCTTC.

This chain uses TRBV27 with TRBJ2-2; possible D gene TRBD2, 6 bases. The germline V and J ends were trimmed by 3 bases and 1 base, with 9 bases remaining between them. Germline assignment: CDR1 MNHEY and CDR2 SMNVEV (reference sequence). The CDR3 is 15 amino acids. This chain's CDR3 is CASSLRGGNTGELFF. CDR3 nucleotides: TGTGCCAGCAGTTTGCGGGGAGGGAACACCGGGGAGCTGTTTTTT.

This chain uses TRBV11-3 with TRBJ2-3, with no clear D. The CDR3 covers 12 residues. Germline V gives CDR1 SGHNT, CDR2 YENEEA. V was clipped by 1 base and J by 5 bases, with 4 bases between them. This CDR3 reads CASSLAGDTQYF. The DNA for the CDR3 is TGTGCCAGCAGCTTAGCGGGAGATACGCAGTATTTT.